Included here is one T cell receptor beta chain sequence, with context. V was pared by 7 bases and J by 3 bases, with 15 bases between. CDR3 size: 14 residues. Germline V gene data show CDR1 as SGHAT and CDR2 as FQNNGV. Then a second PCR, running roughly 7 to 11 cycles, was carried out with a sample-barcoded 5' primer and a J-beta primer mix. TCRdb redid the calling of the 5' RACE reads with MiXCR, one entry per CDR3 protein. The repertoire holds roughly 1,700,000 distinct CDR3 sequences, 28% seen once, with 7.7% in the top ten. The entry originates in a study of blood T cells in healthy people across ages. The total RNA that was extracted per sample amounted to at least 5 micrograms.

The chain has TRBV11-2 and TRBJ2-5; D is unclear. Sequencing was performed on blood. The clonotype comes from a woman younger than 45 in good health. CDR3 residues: CASNSFRGKETQYF. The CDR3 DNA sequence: TGTGCCAGCAACAGTTTTCGTGGGAAAGAGACCCAGTACTTC.